This passage covers 29 T cell receptor beta chains from one sample sequenced in a study of shared clonotypes between healthy human individuals. Measured with immunoSEQ multiplex PCR; TCRdb has only the in-frame clones, and not every one. The sample gives 640,000 or so clones, about two thirds of which show up once; 1.8% is in the top ten. Sequencing was done on a sample of memory CD4+ T cells sorted from blood. Sample subset: CD45RA-negative fraction. Every receptor here comes from a woman aged 25 to 39 in good health.

The chain carries TRBV2 and TRBJ1-5; a weak D match, TRBD1 (5 bases). Deletions cut 1 base from V and 4 bases from J, with 14 bases between. Germline lookup yields CDR1 SNHLY and CDR2 FYNNEI. The CDR3 has 16 amino acids. Here the CDR3 DNA reads TGTGCCAGCAGTGAAGTCCCAGGGCGGATTAATCAGCCCCAGCATTTT. Translating it yields CASSEVPGRINQPQHF.

V and J are TRBV7-2 and TRBJ2-1, with D possibly TRBD2 on 6 matching bases. Trimming took 7 bases from V and 4 from J, leaving 11 bases between them. From germline, CDR1 is SGHTA and CDR2 FQGNSA. The CDR3 consists of 13 residues. CDR3 DNA sequence: TGTGCCAGCAATCCCGGGGGTTACAATGAGCAGTTCTTC. Translated: CASNPGGYNEQFF.

For this clone: This sample includes further DNA sequences coding for the same CDR3. The genes are TRBV2 and TRBJ2-2; TRBD2 might be the D (6 bases). The CDR3 contains 14 residues. V gave up 7 bases and J gave up 2 bases, with 11 bases separating them. Looked up from germline, CDR1 is SNHLY and CDR2 is FYNNEI. In DNA form, the CDR3 reads TGTGCCAGCAAACTAGCAGAAAACACCGGGGAGCTGTTTTTT. It specifies CASKLAENTGELFF.

The CDR3 sequence is CASAGETQYF. The CDR3 bases are TGTGCCAGTGCGGGGGAGACCCAGTACTTC. The V gene is TRBV6-5, the J gene TRBJ2-5; perhaps TRBD2 as D (6 bases). The CDR3 is 10 residues long. The germline gives CDR1 MNHEY, CDR2 SVGAGI. V was shortened by 9 bases and J by 5 bases, with 7 bases between the two germline ends.

The chain employs TRBV7-6 and TRBJ2-1; D may be TRBD2 (6 bases). Germline V gives CDR1 SGHVS, CDR2 FNYEAQ. V was pared by 5 bases and J by 4 bases, with 15 bases between. This CDR3 has 15 amino acids. The DNA for the CDR3 is TGTGCCAGCAGCCTCGCCCTTGGGGGGTACAATGAGCAGTTCTTC. This gives the protein CASSLALGGYNEQFF.

The chain carries TRBV13 and TRBJ2-3; 7 nucleotides agree with TRBD2. The CDR3 totals 15 residues. Trimming at V came to 5 bases and at J to 2 bases, leaving 7 bases not matched to a gene. The germline gives CDR1 PRHDT, CDR2 FYEKMQ (reference sequence). CDR3 protein: CASSQTSGATDTQYF. As DNA, the CDR3 is TGTGCCAGCAGCCAGACAAGCGGGGCCACAGATACGCAGTATTTT. Together with reference TRBV13 and TRBJ2-3, the CDR3 gives the full variable domain: AAGVIQSPRHLIKEKRETATLKCYPIPRHDTVYWYQQGPGQDPQFLISFYEKMQSDKGSIPDRFSAQQFSDYHSELNMSSLELGDSALYFCASSQTSGATDTQYFGPGTRLTVL.

V usage is TRBV5-1 and J usage is TRBJ2-2; D is perhaps TRBD2 (5 bases). Looked up from germline, CDR1 is SGHRS and CDR2 is YFSETQ. This CDR3 is built from 14 residues. With 6 bases removed from V and 6 bases from J, the gap between germline ends came to 15 bases. CDR3 loop: CASKAISDPGELFF. The CDR3 DNA is TGCGCCAGCAAAGCGATTAGCGACCCCGGGGAGCTGTTTTTT.

V usage is TRBV4-1 and J usage is TRBJ2-5, with D tentatively TRBD2 (5 bases). Looked up from germline, CDR1 is MGHRA and CDR2 is YSYEKL. Trimming shortened V by 2 bases and J by 1 base, and 14 bases separated the two germline ends. There are 16 residues in the CDR3. The chain's CDR3 is CASSQPSVASQETQYF. CDR3 nucleotide sequence: TGCGCCAGCAGCCAACCCTCCGTAGCGAGCCAAGAGACCCAGTACTTC.

The CDR3 DNA follows: TGTGCCAGCTCACCAAGGACAGGGGGCCACGAGCAGTACTTC. This translates into CASSPRTGGHEQYF. This chain links TRBV18 with TRBJ2-7; 11 nucleotides match TRBD1. V shed 2 bases and J 5 bases; nucleotides not matched to a gene: 2. The CDR3 runs to 14 residues. The germline CDR1 and CDR2 sequences are KGHSH and LQKENI.

The chain couples TRBV5-1 to TRBJ1-2, with D possibly TRBD1 on 6 matching bases. CDR1 and CDR2 (germline): SGHRS, YFSETQ. The length of the CDR3 is 14 residues. V shed 3 bases and J shed 5 bases, with 14 bases lying between them. The chain's CDR3 is CASSWGTLTYGYTF. The CDR3 coding sequence is TGCGCCAGCAGCTGGGGGACACTCACATATGGCTACACCTTC.

This clone was counted a single time. The CDR3 protein is CASSYSATTLNTEAFF. CDR3 DNA: TGTGCCAGCAGTTACTCCGCGACGACACTGAACACTGAAGCTTTCTTT. The chain joins TRBV6-5 to TRBJ1-1; no definite D call. Germline-derived CDR1 and CDR2 are MNHEY and SVGAGI. This CDR3 has 16 residues. Trimming took 0 bases from V and 0 from J, leaving 11 bases between them.

The chain combines TRBV7-2 with TRBJ2-3; D is unresolved. Germline values: CDR1 SGHTA, CDR2 FQGNSA. Trimming removed 2 bases at V and 0 bases at J, with 9 bases between. The CDR3 spans 15 residues. DNA of the CDR3: TGTGCCAGCAGCTTAAGAGGTATAAGCACAGATACGCAGTATTTT. Its protein product is CASSLRGISTDTQYF.

On this clone itself: The same CDR3 is also encoded by other DNA sequences in this sample. CDR3 coding DNA: TGTGCCAGCAGCCCCCCTGGGCAAGAGACCCAGTACTTC. Translation: CASSPPGQETQYF. The chain joins TRBV7-2 to TRBJ2-5; D is ambiguous. Trimming removed 5 bases at V and 2 bases at J, with 9 bases between. The CDR3 runs to 13 residues. CDR1 and CDR2 (germline): SGHTA, FQGNSA. The whole variable domain, filled in from reference TRBV7-2 and TRBJ2-5, reads GAGVSQSPSNKVTEKGKDVELRCDPISGHTALYWYRQSLGQGLEFLIYFQGNSAPDKSGLPSDRFSAERTGGSVSTLTIQRTQQEDSAVYLCASSPPGQETQYFGPGTRLLVL.

This clone was counted a few times. V usage is TRBV27 and J usage is TRBJ2-1, with 12 positions matching TRBD2. CDR3 size: 17 residues. V was clipped by 6 bases and J by 2 bases; unmatched bases: 8. The germline CDR1 and CDR2 sequences are MNHEY and SMNVEV (reference sequence). The CDR3 DNA reads TGTGCCAGCAGCGTTACTAGCGGGAGGTCCCCCTACAATGAGCAGTTCTTC. This sequence encodes CASSVTSGRSPYNEQFF.

The genes are TRBV2 and TRBJ1-5; no clear D gene. Germline lookup yields CDR1 SNHLY and CDR2 FYNNEI. The CDR3 totals 13 residues. Between the trimmed V and J ends, which lost 7 bases and 4 bases, there was a span of 11 bases. Written as DNA, the CDR3 is TGTGCCAGCATGCGGCAGCCTAATCAGCCCCAGCATTTT. Protein sequence: CASMRQPNQPQHF. The whole variable domain, filled in from reference TRBV2 and TRBJ1-5, reads EPEVTQTPSHQVTQMGQEVILRCVPISNHLYFYWYRQILGQKVEFLVSFYNNEISEKSEIFDDQFSVERPDGSNFTLKIRSTKLEDSAMYFCASMRQPNQPQHFGDGTRLSIL.

This chain uses TRBV9 with TRBJ2-2; 7 nucleotides agree with TRBD2. The CDR3 has 17 residues. The V segment lost 0 bases and the J segment 2 bases; nucleotides outside the gene matches: 7. Germline V gene lookup returns CDR1 SGDLS and CDR2 YYNGEE. DNA for the CDR3: TGTGCCAGCAGCGTAGGCCTCCTAGCGGTAAACACCGGGGAGCTGTTTTTT. Its protein product is CASSVGLLAVNTGELFF.

The J gene is TRBJ2-3, the V gene TRBV5-4, with TRBD2 matching over 7 bases. From germline, CDR1 is SGHNT and CDR2 YYREEE (reference sequence). The CDR3 has 16 amino acids. The junction had 12 bases not matched to a gene; V was cut back by 4 bases and J by 4 bases. CDR3 in DNA: TGTGCCAGCAGCCCCCCCAAGGCGGGAGTTTCAGATACGCAGTATTTT. Residues: CASSPPKAGVSDTQYF.

The chain recombines TRBV7-3 with TRBJ2-1, with 7 bases fitting TRBD2. V lost 5 bases, J lost 3 bases, and 7 bases stayed unmatched. The CDR3 spans 15 residues. Germline CDR1 SGHTA, CDR2 FQGTGA. CDR3 sequence: CASSPSRGDYNEQFF. The CDR3 DNA reads TGTGCCAGCAGCCCTAGCCGGGGGGACTACAATGAGCAGTTCTTC.

V and J are TRBV11-3 and TRBJ2-1; 12 nucleotides line up with TRBD2. The CDR3 contains 19 residues. V was clipped by 1 base and J by 2 bases; unmatched bases: 9. Germline assignment: CDR1 SGHNT and CDR2 YENEEA. The CDR3 loop is CASSLVLGTSGRTYNEQFF. CDR3 in DNA: TGTGCCAGCAGCTTAGTTTTAGGGACTAGCGGGCGAACCTACAATGAGCAGTTCTTC.

The V gene is TRBV5-4, the J gene TRBJ1-2; 8 nucleotides agree with TRBD1. V trimming: 4 bases; J trimming: 8 bases; junction bases outside the gene matches: 7. This CDR3 region has 13 residues. Germline V gene data show CDR1 as SGHNT and CDR2 as YYREEE (reference sequence). The CDR3, as DNA: TGTGCCAGCAGCACTGACAGGGGAAGCGGCTACACCTTC. The encoded protein is CASSTDRGSGYTF.

This clone was found a few times. The V and J genes are TRBV28 and TRBJ1-3; 7 nucleotides match TRBD1. The V gene end was trimmed by 8 bases and the J gene end by 1 base; junction bases not matched to a gene: 5. In germline, CDR1 is MDHEN, CDR2 SYDVKM. The CDR3 loop spans 14 amino acids. The CDR3: CASQGGFSGNTIYF. The CDR3 DNA reads as TGTGCCAGCCAGGGGGGGTTTTCTGGAAACACCATATATTTT.

On this clone itself: Given a far larger clone just one base away, this is likely a sequencing read error. The chain combines TRBV28 with TRBJ1-5, with D maybe TRBD1 (6 bases). Looked up from germline, CDR1 is MDHEN and CDR2 is SYDVKM. Trimming pared 7 bases from V and 6 bases from J, leaving 19 bases between. This CDR3 comprises 15 residues. The DNA for the CDR3 is TGTGCCAGCAAGATACAGGGATCAGGCAGTCAGCCCCAGCATTTT. As protein: CASKIQGSGSQPQHF.

This chain connects TRBV30 to TRBJ1-4, with D unresolved. Between the trimmed V and J ends, which lost 2 bases and 7 bases, there was a span of 20 bases. The CDR3 spans 16 residues. The germline CDR1 and CDR2 sequences are GTSNPN and SVGIG (reference sequence). CDR3 nucleotide sequence: TGTGCCTGGAGTAGCCTGCCTAGCCCTTTGGGTGAAAAACTGTTTTTT. Its translation: CAWSSLPSPLGEKLFF.

This chain uses TRBV28 with TRBJ1-1, with D perhaps TRBD1 (6 bases). This CDR3 region has 15 residues. Germline-derived CDR1 and CDR2 are MDHEN and SYDVKM. V was clipped by 1 base and J by 1 base, with 10 bases between them. DNA for the CDR3: TGTGCCAGCAGTTTATCCCGGGGGCGGAACACTGAAGCTTTCTTT. Translating gives CASSLSRGRNTEAFF.

V gene TRBV11-2 combines with J gene TRBJ2-7; TRBD1 matches at 7 bases. J was trimmed by 3 bases and V by 4 bases; bases with no gene match: 6. From germline, CDR1 is SGHAT and CDR2 FQNNGV. The CDR3 has 14 amino acids. The CDR3 DNA reads TGTGCCAGCAGCTCGGACAGGAAGCACTACGAGCAGTACTTC. Translated, it gives CASSSDRKHYEQYF.

This clone was counted only a few times. The chain is built from TRBV9 and TRBJ1-2; 7 bases are a match to TRBD1. Germline loops: CDR1 SGDLS, CDR2 YYNGEE. The V segment lost 7 bases and the J segment 8 bases; nucleotides outside the gene matches: 8. CDR3 size: 12 residues. CDR3 residues: CASAYRGGGYTF. In DNA form, the CDR3 reads TGTGCCAGCGCCTACAGGGGAGGAGGCTACACCTTC. Full variable domain (missing parts from reference TRBV9 and TRBJ1-2): DSGVTQTPKHLITATGQRVTLRCSPRSGDLSVYWYQQSLDQGLQFLIQYYNGEERAKGNILERFSAQQFPDLHSELNLSSLELGDSALYFCASAYRGGGYTFGSGTRLTVV.

A remark on this clone: In the same sample, other DNA sequences code for this CDR3. The chain has TRBV18 and TRBJ1-1; no clear D gene. The CDR3 loop spans 13 amino acids. V was shortened by 2 bases and J by 0 bases, with 4 bases between the two germline ends. Germline-derived CDR1 and CDR2 are KGHSH and LQKENI. The CDR3 is CASSPELNTEAFF. The CDR3 DNA reads TGTGCCAGCTCACCAGAGCTGAACACTGAAGCTTTCTTT.

The V and J genes are TRBV18 and TRBJ2-6; TRBD1 agrees at 9 bases. V trimming: 3 bases; J trimming: 1 base; junction bases outside the gene matches: 4. The CDR3 totals 17 residues. CDR1 and CDR2 (germline): KGHSH, LQKENI. In DNA form, the CDR3 reads TGTGCCAGCTCACCCGGACAGGGGAGGTCTGGGGCCAACGTCCTGACTTTC. This codes for CASSPGQGRSGANVLTF.

This chain uses TRBV18 with TRBJ1-3; 7 nucleotides match TRBD1. This CDR3 contains 16 residues. V was pared by 5 bases and J by 0 bases, with 7 bases of the junction left unmatched. Germline lookup yields CDR1 KGHSH and CDR2 LQKENI. CDR3 sequence: CASSSGTASSGNTIYF. In DNA form, the CDR3 reads TGTGCCAGCTCATCGGGGACAGCCAGCTCTGGAAACACCATATATTTT.